This TCR beta chain appears in the sequencing data of a study of cytotoxic CD8 clonotypes in ibrutinib-treated CLL. Study information: Patients attained 25 or so partial and 2 complete responses; at median about 74 months, approximately 14 remained remitted while about twelve progressed. Samples averaged roughly 260,000 productive templates and about 94,000 productive rearrangements. Overall study results and limits: Elevated clonality accompanied ibrutinib response, with a return toward baseline values at progression.

Remarks on this clone: The antigen remains undetermined.

CDR1 is WNHNN and CDR2 is SYGVQD in the germline V gene (reference sequence). The V and J ends lost 3 bases and 5 bases, in that order; junction bases with no gene match: 6. The CDR3 loop spans 17 amino acids. Target depth was 1 in 200,000 to 1 in 1 million T cells, about 10x per clonotype. Only in-frame clones appear in the TCRdb table, and some are missing; sequencing was by immunoSEQ multiplex PCR. The repertoire includes roughly 250,000 clones, 70% of them detected once, and 15% sits in the top ten. This sequence originates from a human donor with chronic lymphocytic leukemia. V is TRBV10-1 and J is TRBJ2-5; 16 nucleotides match TRBD2. Material: PBMCs, obtained after 24 months of ibrutinib treatment. This CDR3 is CASSDGTSGRAVETQYF. The DNA for the CDR3 is TGCGCCAGCAGTGACGGGACTAGCGGGAGGGCCGTCGAGACCCAGTACTTC.